This TCR beta chain was sequenced in a study of shared clonotypes between healthy human individuals (dated by TCRdb to 2018 to 2021). Looking at the study overall: A few men and two women, aged 18 to 49 years, made up the cohort. To estimate repertoire size and how much clonotype sharing occurs between individuals, the study deeply sequenced the blood TCR repertoires of about 5 healthy adults. For each donor, CD4 naive and CD4 memory were each given three plates, CD8 naive was given two plates, and CD8 memory was given one plate. To increase sequencing depth and limit assay-specific biases, different laboratories used diverse techniques to prepare libraries and sequence TCR repertoires. Per donor, leukapheresis produced somewhere between about 0.94 and 9 billion PBMCs. What the research found in general, with its limitations: Because the study included only a small number of donors, the genetic and exposure-history diversity represented was limited. Rarefaction of sorted-subset datasets indicated incomplete sequencing despite the large sequencing depth. Pairwise subsampling led to the expectation that sequencing depth would affect the degree of clonotype sharing among donors. Estimated clonotype richness was generally larger for naive than for memory subsets. When a few donors were compared, the shared fraction of clonotypes was 5% to 6.5% for naive CD4, less than 4% for naive CD8, 2.3% for memory CD4, and under 0.5% for memory CD8. Compared with non-shared clonotypes, clonotypes shared by all four sorted-subset donors had higher generation probabilities. Only blood was sampled, and tissue TCR repertoires likely differ from those in blood.

Inclusive of the bounding cysteine and phenylalanine, the CDR3 is 18 residues long. This entry keeps only the CDR3 DNA: 54 bases, framed from base 1. Clipping removes 2 bases from V and 0 bases from J, with 8 as the unmatched junction base count. For CDR1 and CDR2, the germline V gene lists SGHRS and YFSETQ. The donors were healthy, HIV-negative adults with no recently reported acute infections or vaccinations. Every donor was a Caucasian adult living in Nashville, Tennessee, USA. CD4+ T cells were enriched by magnetic negative selection, after which naive cells were positively selected on CD45RA and the negative fraction was taken as the memory subset. Blood was obtained by leukapheresis, after which PBMCs were separated by Ficoll-Histopaque density gradient centrifugation and cryopreserved in liquid nitrogen vapor phase. Purity and quantity of every magnetically sorted T cell population were checked by analytical flow cytometry. Each sorted fraction had its genomic DNA isolated and then quantified by UV absorbance on a Nanodrop 2000c.

Points on this clone: This receptor's antigen is unknown. Base qualities are not at hand, and no much larger clone is one base apart.

TCR CDR3 regions were amplified from genomic DNA by multiplex PCR using the deep immunoSEQ assay. Extracted genomic DNA from each cell subset was distributed evenly across all wells of several immunoSEQ 96-well plates, and each plate was treated as a replicate. Each replicate PCR for sorted subsets received 150 to 250 ng genomic DNA, equal to about 30,000 T cell genomes. Purified libraries were measured with a Qubit 3.0 fluorometer, size-checked on a Bioanalyzer 2100, and measured again with the KAPA Library Quantification kit. Every immunoSEQ 96-well plate was sequenced on a dedicated single-read 150-cycle Illumina NextSeq 550 flow cell. The original pipeline was this. Because the immunoSEQ output held only junctional sequences and lacked quality scores, the filtering could not match the filtering applied to full-length reads. To assign V/J genes and CDR3, sequences were annotated using PyIR, a Python wrapper for IgBLAST v1.9, with IMGT germline references. Reads were filtered out if the reads had weak V/J assignments (E-value above 1e-6), no CDR3, stop codons, out-of-frame junctions, or ambiguous translated residues. V3J clonotypes were defined as sequences sharing the same inferred V gene, J gene, and CDR3 amino acid sequence. To compute the percentage overlap between repertoires, the number of shared unique clonotypes was divided by the size of the smaller repertoire. Three approaches were used to assess repertoire richness: RTK rarefaction, the Chao1 estimator, and Recon v2.1 estimates of unobserved clonotypes. OLGA was used to compute generation probabilities for all TCRbeta clonotypes that the gDNA method yielded from a handful of donors. TCRdb's version of the immuneACCESS table is confined to in-frame rearrangements and falls short of the full clone set. An unresolved V gene accounts for under half of the shortfall where checked; the remainder is of unknown origin. The DNA gave D and trimming, while V, J and clone size come from that table. Recorded for this sample are some 2,000,000 clones; 85% to 95% of them occurred a single time. The top ten constitute 0.13% of the sample.

The sequence is built from TRBV5-1 and TRBJ2-6; 7 central nucleotides agree with TRBD1. Input material: naive CD4+ T cells sorted from blood. Reading the label with the study, this specimen's cell subset or site is: CD45RA+ positively selected. The sequence came from a man aged 18 to 30 in good health. The DNA sequence reads TGCGCCAGCAGCTTCGGACAGGAGGTTTCCTCTGGGGCCAACGTCCTGACTTTC. This translates into CASSFGQEVSSGANVLTF.